The 17 T cell receptor beta chains below all came from one sample that was sequenced in a study of identical twins. Using its own MiXCR run on the 5' RACE reads, TCRdb lists one record per CDR3 protein. The sample carries about 200,000 distinct CDR3 sequences, 6.5% recorded once. In addition, the sample was reused for a study of T cells expressing NK-cell markers.

The sequencing sample was made of CD8+ T cells sorted from blood. These receptors were taken from a woman under 30 in good health.

This clonotype turned up a few times. V gene TRBV4-1 combines with J gene TRBJ2-3; TRBD1 matches 9 bases. Germline CDR1 reads MGHRA; CDR2 reads YSYEKL. This CDR3 contains 17 residues. V gave up 0 bases and J gave up 4 bases; unmatched junction bases: 8. The CDR3 spells CASSQDVGQGFADTQYF. CDR3 bases: TGCGCCAGCAGCCAAGATGTCGGACAGGGGTTCGCAGATACGCAGTATTTT.

In this sample, this clonotype turned up many times. V and J are TRBV13 and TRBJ1-2; possible D gene TRBD1, 5 bases. The CDR3 loop spans 12 amino acids. V was shortened by 4 bases and J by 14 bases, with 17 bases between the two germline ends. Germline V gene sequence: CDR1 PRHDT, CDR2 FYEKMQ (reference sequence). This chain's CDR3 is CASSSREAGNTF. CDR3 in DNA: TGTGCCAGCAGCTCCAGGGAGGCAGGGAATACCTTC.

This chain's CDR3 is CASNQPGGTGELFF. CDR3 nucleotide sequence: TGTGCCAGCAACCAACCGGGTGGAACCGGGGAGCTGTTTTTT. The chain carries TRBV7-9 and TRBJ2-2; D unresolved. The CDR3 is 14 residues long. V was shortened by 7 bases and J by 5 bases, with 14 bases between the two germline ends. From germline, CDR1 is SEHNR and CDR2 FQNEAQ (reference sequence).

This clonotype showed up many times. The chain employs TRBV9 and TRBJ2-1; 8 bases line up with TRBD2. Germline V CDR1 and CDR2: SGDLS, YYNGEE. The CDR3 totals 15 residues. V gave up 5 bases and J gave up 0 bases; unmatched junction bases: 4. The CDR3 sequence: CASSLAGISYNEQFF. CDR3 DNA: TGTGCCAGCAGTTTAGCGGGGATCTCCTACAATGAGCAGTTCTTC.

Concerning this clonotype itself: A much larger clone lies one base from this, so it may be a read error. The CDR3 does not close with the conserved phenylalanine or tryptophan, likely indicating a read error. The chain employs TRBV4-3 and TRBJ2-3, with TRBD2 identical over 13 bases. V shed 4 bases, J shed 1 base, and the junction held 8 bases outside the gene matches. The CDR3 spans 18 residues. Germline values: CDR1 LGHNA, CDR2 YSLEER. CDR3 sequence (DNA): TGCGCCAGCAGCCCGCGGACTAGCGGGAGTGAGGGCACAGATACGCAGTATTAT. Translating gives CASSPRTSGSEGTDTQYY.

In this sample, this clonotype turned up many times. This sequence joins TRBV12-3 or TRBV12-4 and TRBJ1-5; D is unresolved. Trimming took off 9 bases at V and 1 base at J, with 13 bases between the two ends. The CDR3 length is 14 residues. The CDR3 DNA follows: TGTGCCAGTTCCTGGTCCCTGAGCAATCAGCCCCAGCATTTT. Amino acids: CASSWSLSNQPQHF.

The chain employs TRBV10-3 and TRBJ2-7, with TRBD2 matching 9 bases. Germline V gives CDR1 ENHRY, CDR2 SYGVKD. The CDR3 loop spans 14 amino acids. The V gene end was trimmed by 4 bases and the J gene end by 3 bases; junction bases not matched to a gene: 4. DNA for the CDR3: TGTGCCATCAGTGCTAGTAGCGGGAGCTACGAGCAGTACTTC. It encodes CAISASSGSYEQYF.

This clonotype was recorded at least ten times. The CDR3 DNA reads as TGTGCCAGCAGCGACGATAGCGGGGGGGCAAGCTCCTACAATGAGCAGTTCTTC. Translating it yields CASSDDSGGASSYNEQFF. This rearrangement joins TRBV9 to TRBJ2-1; TRBD2 agrees at 11 bases. From germline, CDR1 is SGDLS and CDR2 YYNGEE. The CDR3 sequence is 18 residues long. With 3 bases clipped from V and 0 bases from J, the junction kept 8 bases outside the gene matches.

The chain combines TRBV7-8 with TRBJ2-7; the D gene could be TRBD1 or TRBD2 (7 bases each). The CDR3 spans 16 residues. The germline V gene encodes CDR1 SGHVS and CDR2 FQNEAQ. The V gene lost 2 bases and the J gene lost 4 bases, with 18 bases spanning the gap. The CDR3 sequence: CASSLSAGGEEYEQYF. The CDR3 coding sequence is TGTGCCAGCAGCTTATCGGCAGGGGGGGAAGAATACGAGCAGTACTTC.

In this sample, this clonotype turned up a few times. This sequence joins TRBV6-1 and TRBJ2-5; the D gene could be TRBD1 or TRBD2 (5 bases each). The CDR3 extends over 14 amino acids. Trimming left V 6 bases short and J 4 bases short, with 15 bases between. The germline V gene encodes CDR1 MNHNS and CDR2 SASEGT. DNA for the CDR3: TGTGCCAGCAGCCCGATTGGGGGTCGAGAGACCCAGTACTTC. As protein: CASSPIGGRETQYF.

This clonotype was observed at least ten times. The V call is TRBV7-9, the J call TRBJ2-7, with D possibly TRBD1 on 6 matching bases. CDR3 length: 15 residues. Germline CDR1 SEHNR, CDR2 FQNEAQ (reference sequence). V shed 5 bases and J shed 3 bases, with 17 bases lying between them. In DNA form, the CDR3 reads TGTGCCAGCAGCGATGCGGACAGTTGGGACTACGAGCAGTACTTC. As protein: CASSDADSWDYEQYF.

This clonotype was recorded a few times. The V and J genes are TRBV30 and TRBJ2-7; TRBD1 might be the D (6 bases). Trimming removed 3 bases at V and 5 bases at J, with 14 bases between. CDR3 size: 13 residues. Per germline, CDR1 GTSNPN and CDR2 SVGIG (reference sequence). CDR3 residues: CAWSRGAGDEQYF. In nucleotides, the CDR3 is TGTGCCTGGAGCAGGGGCGCTGGAGACGAGCAGTACTTC.

In its sample, this clonotype was seen a few times. The chain has TRBV6-5 and TRBJ2-1; 7 nucleotides align to TRBD1. Losses at the gene ends were 0 bases for V and 4 bases for J; bases not matched to a gene: 6. In germline, CDR1 is MNHEY, CDR2 SVGAGI. This CDR3 is 16 amino acids long. The CDR3 is CASSYSNRGPYNEQFF. The CDR3 DNA sequence: TGTGCCAGCAGTTACTCGAACAGGGGTCCTTACAATGAGCAGTTCTTC.

This clonotype appeared a few times. The gene calls are TRBV15 and TRBJ2-7, with TRBD1 matching over 8 bases. Germline assignment: CDR1 LNHNV and CDR2 YYDKDF (reference sequence). J lost 4 bases, V lost 1 base, and 6 bases had no gene match. The CDR3 covers 15 residues. The CDR3 DNA is TGTGCCACCAGCAGAGTGAACAGGGGGTTTTACGAGCAGTACTTC. Translated: CATSRVNRGFYEQYF.

This clonotype was counted ten times or more. J is TRBJ2-1 and V is TRBV7-2, with D possibly being TRBD1 (5 bases). CDR3 length: 13 amino acids. Trimming stripped 1 base from V and 5 bases from J, with 6 bases between. Germline V gene sequence: CDR1 SGHTA, CDR2 FQGNSA. The CDR3 sequence is CASSLVGDNEQFF. CDR3 DNA: TGTGCCAGCAGCTTAGTAGGGGACAATGAGCAGTTCTTC.

The chain combines TRBV7-6 with TRBJ2-5; either TRBD1 or TRBD2 may supply D (6 bases each). Germline values: CDR1 SGHVS, CDR2 FNYEAQ. This CDR3 region has 13 residues. V was clipped by 7 bases and J by 1 base, with 10 bases between them. CDR3 in DNA: TGTGCCAGCAATGGGGGGCCCCAAGAGACCCAGTACTTC. Protein product: CASNGGPQETQYF.

The chain combines TRBV20-1 with TRBJ2-1; D is perhaps TRBD1 (5 bases). The CDR3 extends over 16 amino acids. Deletions cut 0 bases from V and 4 bases from J, with 16 bases between. Germline V gene sequence: CDR1 DFQATT, CDR2 SNEGSKA (reference sequence). The CDR3 protein is CSARDRAIGQYNEQFF. As DNA, the CDR3 is TGCAGTGCTAGAGATAGGGCCATCGGACAATACAATGAGCAGTTCTTC.